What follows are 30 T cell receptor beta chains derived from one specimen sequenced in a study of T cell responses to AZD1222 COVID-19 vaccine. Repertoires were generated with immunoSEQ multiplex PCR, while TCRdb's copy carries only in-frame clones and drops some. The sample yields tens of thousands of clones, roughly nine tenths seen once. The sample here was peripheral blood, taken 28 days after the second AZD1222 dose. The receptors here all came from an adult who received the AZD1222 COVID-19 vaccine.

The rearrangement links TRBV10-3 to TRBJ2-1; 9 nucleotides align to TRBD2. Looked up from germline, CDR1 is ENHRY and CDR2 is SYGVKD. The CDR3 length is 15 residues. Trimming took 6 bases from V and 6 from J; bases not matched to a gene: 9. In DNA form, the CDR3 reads TGTGCCATCAGGGTGGCGGGAGGGCCGGGCAATGAGCAGTTCTTC. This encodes CAIRVAGGPGNEQFF.

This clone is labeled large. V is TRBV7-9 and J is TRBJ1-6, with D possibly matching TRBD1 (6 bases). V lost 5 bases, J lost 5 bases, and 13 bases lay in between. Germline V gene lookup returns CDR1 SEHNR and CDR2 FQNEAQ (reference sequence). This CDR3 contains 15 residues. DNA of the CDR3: TGTGCCAGCAGCATACAGGGCCCCGATAATTCACCCCTCCACTTT. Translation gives CASSIQGPDNSPLHF.

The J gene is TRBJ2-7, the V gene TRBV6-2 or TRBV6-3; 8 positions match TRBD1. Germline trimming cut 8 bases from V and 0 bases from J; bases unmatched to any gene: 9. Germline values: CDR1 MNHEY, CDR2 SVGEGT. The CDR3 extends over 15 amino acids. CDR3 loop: CASGLTQGASYEQYF. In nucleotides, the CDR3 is TGTGCCAGCGGCCTTACCCAGGGGGCCTCCTACGAGCAGTACTTC.

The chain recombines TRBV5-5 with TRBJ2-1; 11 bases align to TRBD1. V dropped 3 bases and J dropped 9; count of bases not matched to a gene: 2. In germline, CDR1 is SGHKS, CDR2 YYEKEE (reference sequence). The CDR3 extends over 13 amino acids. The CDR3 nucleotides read TGTGCCAGCAGCTGGACAGGGGGCAGTGAGCAGTTCTTC. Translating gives CASSWTGGSEQFF.

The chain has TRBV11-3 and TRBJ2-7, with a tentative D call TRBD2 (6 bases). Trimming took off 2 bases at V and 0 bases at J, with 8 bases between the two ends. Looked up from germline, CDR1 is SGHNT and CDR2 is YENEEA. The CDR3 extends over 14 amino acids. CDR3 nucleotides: TGTGCCAGCAGCTTACGGGAGACCTCCTACGAGCAGTACTTC. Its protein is CASSLRETSYEQYF.

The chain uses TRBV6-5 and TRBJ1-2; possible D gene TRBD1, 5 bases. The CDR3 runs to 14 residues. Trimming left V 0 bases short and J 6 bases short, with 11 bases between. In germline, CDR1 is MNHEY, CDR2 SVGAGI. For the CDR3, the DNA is TGTGCCAGCAGTTACTCAAATACAGGCAATGGCTACACCTTC. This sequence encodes CASSYSNTGNGYTF.

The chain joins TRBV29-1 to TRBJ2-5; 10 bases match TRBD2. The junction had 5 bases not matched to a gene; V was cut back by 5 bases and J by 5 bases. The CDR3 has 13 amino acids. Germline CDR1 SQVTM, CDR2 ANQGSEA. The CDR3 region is CSVSSGSRETQYF. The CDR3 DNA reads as TGCAGCGTTTCTAGCGGGAGCAGGGAGACCCAGTACTTC.

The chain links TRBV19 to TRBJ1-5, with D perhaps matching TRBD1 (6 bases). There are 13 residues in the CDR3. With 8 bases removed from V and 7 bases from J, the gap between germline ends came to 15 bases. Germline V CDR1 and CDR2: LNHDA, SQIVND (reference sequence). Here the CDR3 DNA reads TGTGCCAGTGGGTACAGGGCTGGGCAGCCCCAGCATTTT. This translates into CASGYRAGQPQHF.

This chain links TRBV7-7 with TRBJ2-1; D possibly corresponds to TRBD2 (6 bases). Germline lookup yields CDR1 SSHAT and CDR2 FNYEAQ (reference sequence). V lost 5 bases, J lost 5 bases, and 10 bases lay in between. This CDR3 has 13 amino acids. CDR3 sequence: CASSRAGNNEQFF. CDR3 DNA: TGTGCCAGCAGCCGGGCGGGAAACAATGAGCAGTTCTTC.

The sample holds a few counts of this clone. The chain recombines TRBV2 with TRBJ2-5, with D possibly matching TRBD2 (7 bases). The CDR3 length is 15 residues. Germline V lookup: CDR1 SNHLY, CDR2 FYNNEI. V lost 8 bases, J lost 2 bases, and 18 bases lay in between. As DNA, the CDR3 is TGTGCCAGCCTGGAGGGCGGGGGCCTACAAGAGACCCAGTACTTC. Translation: CASLEGGGLQETQYF.

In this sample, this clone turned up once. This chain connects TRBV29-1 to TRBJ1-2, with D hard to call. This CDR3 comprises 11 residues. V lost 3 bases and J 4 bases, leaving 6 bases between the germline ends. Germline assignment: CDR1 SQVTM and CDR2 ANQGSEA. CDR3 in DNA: TGCAGCGTTGATGTGGCCTATGGCTACACCTTC. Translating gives CSVDVAYGYTF.

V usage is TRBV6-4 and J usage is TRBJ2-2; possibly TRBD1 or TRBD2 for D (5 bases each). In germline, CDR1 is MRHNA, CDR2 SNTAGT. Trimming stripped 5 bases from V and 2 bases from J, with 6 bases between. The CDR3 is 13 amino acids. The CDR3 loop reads CASSWDNTGELFF. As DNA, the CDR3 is TGTGCCAGCAGTTGGGACAACACCGGGGAGCTGTTTTTT.

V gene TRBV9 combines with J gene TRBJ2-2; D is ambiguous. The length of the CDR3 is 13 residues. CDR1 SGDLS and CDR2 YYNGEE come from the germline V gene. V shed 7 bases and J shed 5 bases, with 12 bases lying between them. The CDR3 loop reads CASDARGTGELFF. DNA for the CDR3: TGTGCCAGCGACGCCCGAGGAACCGGGGAGCTGTTTTTT.

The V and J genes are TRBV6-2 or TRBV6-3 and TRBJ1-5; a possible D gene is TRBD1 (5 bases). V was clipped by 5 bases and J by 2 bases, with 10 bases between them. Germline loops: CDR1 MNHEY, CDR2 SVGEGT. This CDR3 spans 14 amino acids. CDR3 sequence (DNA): TGTGCCAGCAGTGGGGGGTTGGGCAATCAGCCCCAGCATTTT. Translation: CASSGGLGNQPQHF.

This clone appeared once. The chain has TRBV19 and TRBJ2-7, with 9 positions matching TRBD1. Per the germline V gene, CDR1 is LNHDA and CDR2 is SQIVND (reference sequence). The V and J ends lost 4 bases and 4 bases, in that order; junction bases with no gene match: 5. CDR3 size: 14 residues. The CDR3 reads CASSKGTGRYEQYF. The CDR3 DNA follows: TGTGCCAGTAGTAAGGGGACAGGGAGGTACGAGCAGTACTTC.

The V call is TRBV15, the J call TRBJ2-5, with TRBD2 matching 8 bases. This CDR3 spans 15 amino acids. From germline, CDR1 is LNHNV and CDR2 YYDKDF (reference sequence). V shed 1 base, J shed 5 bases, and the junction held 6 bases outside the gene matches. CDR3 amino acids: CATSRAPGGPETQYF. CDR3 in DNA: TGTGCCACCAGCAGAGCACCGGGAGGGCCGGAGACCCAGTACTTC.

The CDR3 sequence is CASSQVEGQPHYEQYF. CDR3 sequence (DNA): TGTGCCAGCAGCCAAGTTGAAGGACAGCCACACTACGAGCAGTACTTC. The genes are TRBV3-1 (or the pseudogene TRBV3-2) and TRBJ2-7, with D possibly matching TRBD1 (6 bases). The germline V and J ends were trimmed by 1 base and 3 bases, with 16 bases remaining between them. The CDR3 loop spans 16 amino acids. In germline, CDR1 is LGHDT, CDR2 YNNKEL (reference sequence).

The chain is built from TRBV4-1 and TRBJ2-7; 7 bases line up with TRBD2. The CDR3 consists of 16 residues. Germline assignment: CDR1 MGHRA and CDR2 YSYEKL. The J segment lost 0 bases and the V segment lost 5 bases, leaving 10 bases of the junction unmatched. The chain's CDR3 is CASSNGRGGTSYEQYF. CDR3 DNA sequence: TGCGCCAGCAGCAATGGGAGGGGCGGGACCTCCTACGAGCAGTACTTC.

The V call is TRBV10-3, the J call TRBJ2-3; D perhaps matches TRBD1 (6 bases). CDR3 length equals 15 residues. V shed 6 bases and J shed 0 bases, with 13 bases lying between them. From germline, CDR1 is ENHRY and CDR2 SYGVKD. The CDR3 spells CAISLQGLSTDTQYF. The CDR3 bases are TGTGCCATCAGCCTACAGGGCCTTAGCACAGATACGCAGTATTTT.

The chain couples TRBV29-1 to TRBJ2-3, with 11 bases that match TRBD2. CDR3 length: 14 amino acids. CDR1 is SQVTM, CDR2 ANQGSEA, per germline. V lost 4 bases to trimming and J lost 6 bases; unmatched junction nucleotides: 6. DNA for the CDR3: TGCAGCGTTGTACTAGCGGGAGCGATCGATACGCAGTATTTT. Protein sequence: CSVVLAGAIDTQYF.

CDR3 in DNA: TGCGCCAGCAGCAGCCAAGGGACAGGGGATGGCTACACCTTC. Translated: CASSSQGTGDGYTF. This chain connects TRBV5-1 to TRBJ1-2; TRBD1 matches at 10 bases. CDR3 size: 14 residues. In germline, CDR1 is SGHRS, CDR2 YFSETQ. V shed 4 bases and J 6 bases; nucleotides not matched to a gene: 6. Combining the CDR3 with reference TRBV5-1 and TRBJ1-2 gives the whole variable domain KAGVTQTPRYLIKTRGQQVTLSCSPISGHRSVSWYQQTPGQGLQFLFEYFSETQRNKGNFPGRFSGRQFSNSRSEMNVSTLELGDSALYLCASSSQGTGDGYTFGSGTRLTVV.

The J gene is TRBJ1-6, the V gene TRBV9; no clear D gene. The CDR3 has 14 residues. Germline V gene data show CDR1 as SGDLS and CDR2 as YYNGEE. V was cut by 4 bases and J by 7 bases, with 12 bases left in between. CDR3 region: CASSPQMDNSPLHF. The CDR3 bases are TGTGCCAGCAGCCCCCAGATGGACAATTCACCCCTCCACTTT.

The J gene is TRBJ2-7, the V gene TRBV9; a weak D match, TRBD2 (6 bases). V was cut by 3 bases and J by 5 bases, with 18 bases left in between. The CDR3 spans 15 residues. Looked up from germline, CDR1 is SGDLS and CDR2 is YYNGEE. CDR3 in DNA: TGTGCCAGCAGCGGCGGGGAAGCGGTAAGCCACGAGCAGTACTTC. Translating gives CASSGGEAVSHEQYF.

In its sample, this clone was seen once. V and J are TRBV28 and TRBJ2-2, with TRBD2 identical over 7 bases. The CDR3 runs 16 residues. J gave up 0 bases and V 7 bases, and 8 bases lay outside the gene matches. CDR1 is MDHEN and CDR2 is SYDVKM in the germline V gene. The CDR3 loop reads CASNSGGGPNTGELFF. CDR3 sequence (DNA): TGTGCCAGCAACTCGGGGGGAGGTCCGAACACCGGGGAGCTGTTTTTT.

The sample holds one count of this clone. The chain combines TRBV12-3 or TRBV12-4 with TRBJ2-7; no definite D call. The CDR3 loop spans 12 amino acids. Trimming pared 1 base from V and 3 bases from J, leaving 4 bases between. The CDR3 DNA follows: TGTGCCAGCAGTTTAGGGTACTACGAGCAGTACTTC. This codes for CASSLGYYEQYF.

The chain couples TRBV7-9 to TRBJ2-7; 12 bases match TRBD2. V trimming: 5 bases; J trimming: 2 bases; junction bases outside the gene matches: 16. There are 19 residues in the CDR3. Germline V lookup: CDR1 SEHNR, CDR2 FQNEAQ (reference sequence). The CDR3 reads CASSRSRLAGGVFTYEQYF. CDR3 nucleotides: TGTGCCAGCAGCCGATCGCGGCTAGCGGGAGGGGTATTCACCTACGAGCAGTACTTC.

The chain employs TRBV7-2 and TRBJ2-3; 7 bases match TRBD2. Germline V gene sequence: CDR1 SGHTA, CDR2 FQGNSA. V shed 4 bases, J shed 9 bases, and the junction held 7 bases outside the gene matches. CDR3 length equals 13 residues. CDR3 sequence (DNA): TGTGCCAGCAGCTCGCAGGAGCGGGAAACGCAGTATTTT. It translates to CASSSQERETQYF.

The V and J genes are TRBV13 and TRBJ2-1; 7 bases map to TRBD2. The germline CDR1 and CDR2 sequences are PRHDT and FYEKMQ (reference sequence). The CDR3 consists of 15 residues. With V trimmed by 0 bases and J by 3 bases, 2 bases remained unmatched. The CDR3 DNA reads TGTGCCAGCAGCTTAGGGCTAGCGGTCTACAATGAGCAGTTCTTC. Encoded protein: CASSLGLAVYNEQFF.

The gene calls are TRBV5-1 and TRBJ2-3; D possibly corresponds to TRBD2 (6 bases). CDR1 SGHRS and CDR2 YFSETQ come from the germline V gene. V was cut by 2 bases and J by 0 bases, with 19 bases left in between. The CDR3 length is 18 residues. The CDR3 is CASSLPSPYGRSTDTQYF. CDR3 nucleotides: TGCGCCAGCAGCTTACCATCACCTTACGGGAGAAGCACAGATACGCAGTATTTT. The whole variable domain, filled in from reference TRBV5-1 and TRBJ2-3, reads KAGVTQTPRYLIKTRGQQVTLSCSPISGHRSVSWYQQTPGQGLQFLFEYFSETQRNKGNFPGRFSGRQFSNSRSEMNVSTLELGDSALYLCASSLPSPYGRSTDTQYFGPGTRLTVL.

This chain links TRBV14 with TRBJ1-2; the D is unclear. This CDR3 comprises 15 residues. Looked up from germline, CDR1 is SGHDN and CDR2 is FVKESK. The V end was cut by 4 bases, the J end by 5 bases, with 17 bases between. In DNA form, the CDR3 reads TGTGCCAGCAGCCCTGGAAGTAAACCTGGGTATGGCTACACCTTC. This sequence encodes CASSPGSKPGYGYTF.